The subject of this entry is one TCR beta chain. An input of about 0.5 to 1 ug of RNA was subjected to reverse transcription using random hexamers. TCRdb reanalysed the immunoSEQ multiplex PCR reads using MiXCR and keeps one entry per CDR3 protein. The top ten clones hold about 0.12% of a sample with some 100,000 distinct CDR3 sequences, less than 95% of them seen once. Germline V gene sequence: CDR1 SGHKS, CDR2 YYEKEE (reference sequence). This CDR3 has 15 amino acids. Trimming removed 0 bases from V and 4 bases from J, with 13 bases in between. This sample stems from a study of CD8 T cells in Susac syndrome.

This clonotype originated in a human donor in good health. The sequenced sample consisted of CD8+ T cells from PBMCs. The chain uses TRBV5-5 and TRBJ2-5; D could derive from TRBD1 or TRBD2 (6 bases each). CDR3 sequence (DNA): TGTGCCAGCAGCTTGGCCCTGGGGGGCTCAGAGACCCAGTACTTC. Residues: CASSLALGGSETQYF.